The 28 T cell receptor beta chains below were found in one sample sequenced in a study of cytomegalovirus exposure and HLA in healthy donors. Use of 60 Vbeta and 13 Jbeta primers characterized the PCR. The assay was immunoSEQ multiplex PCR, and TCRdb's table has in-frame clones only and misses some. This sample has some 120,000 clones; about 76% occur once, and the top ten carry 12%. Sequencing was done on a sample of PBMCs. The origin of the receptors is a woman aged 35 to 49 in good health and CMV-seropositive.

V and J are TRBV7-3 and TRBJ2-2; 10 bases match TRBD2. Germline assignment: CDR1 SGHTA and CDR2 FQGTGA. The V gene end was trimmed by 6 bases and the J gene end by 3 bases; junction bases not matched to a gene: 4. The CDR3 is made up of 15 amino acids. CDR3 loop: CASSRSGGDTGELFF. The DNA of the CDR3 is TGTGCCAGCAGTCGAAGCGGGGGGGACACCGGGGAGCTGTTTTTT.

V usage is TRBV6-1 and J usage is TRBJ1-5; tentatively, D is TRBD1 (5 bases). CDR1 is MNHNS, CDR2 SASEGT, per germline. The CDR3 loop spans 15 amino acids. V lost 10 bases and J lost 4, with 20 bases in between. This CDR3 reads CATHIGGVLNQPQHF. The CDR3 coding sequence is TGTGCCACCCATATAGGAGGGGTCTTAAATCAGCCCCAGCATTTT.

This rearrangement joins TRBV9 to TRBJ2-7; 8 nucleotides line up with TRBD2. This CDR3 region has 15 residues. CDR1 and CDR2 from the germline V gene are SGDLS and YYNGEE. The junction had 8 bases not matched to a gene; V was cut back by 0 bases and J by 6 bases. DNA of the CDR3: TGTGCCAGCAGCGTAGCTACTAGCGGTCCATCCGAGCAGTACTTC. It codes for CASSVATSGPSEQYF.

This chain connects TRBV2 to TRBJ1-5; 9 bases fit TRBD1. There are 19 residues in the CDR3. J lost 1 base, V lost 6 bases, and 16 bases had no gene match. The germline V gene encodes CDR1 SNHLY and CDR2 FYNNEI. This CDR3 reads CASSTGGTGIFGSNQPQHF. The CDR3 coding sequence is TGTGCCAGCAGCACGGGCGGGACAGGGATTTTCGGCAGCAATCAGCCCCAGCATTTT. The full variable domain, its missing parts supplied by reference TRBV2 and TRBJ1-5, is EPEVTQTPSHQVTQMGQEVILRCVPISNHLYFYWYRQILGQKVEFLVSFYNNEISEKSEIFDDQFSVERPDGSNFTLKIRSTKLEDSAMYFCASSTGGTGIFGSNQPQHFGDGTRLSIL.

CDR3: CAWSGLRGSDGYTF. DNA of the CDR3: TGTGCCTGGAGTGGTTTGCGGGGCTCAGATGGCTACACCTTC. The chain employs TRBV30 and TRBJ1-2, with D possibly being TRBD1 (5 bases). Germline loops: CDR1 GTSNPN, CDR2 SVGIG (reference sequence). The CDR3 is 14 amino acids. V lost 1 base and J lost 6, with 15 bases in between.

J is TRBJ2-1 and V is TRBV19, with D perhaps matching TRBD2 (6 bases). The ends were cut back, 2 bases at V and 10 bases at J, with 15 bases in the middle. CDR1 is LNHDA and CDR2 is SQIVND in the germline V gene (reference sequence). CDR3 length equals 14 residues. Here the CDR3 DNA reads TGTGCCAGTAGTATAAGGACGGCCGCGGGAGAGCAGTTCTTC. Its protein is CASSIRTAAGEQFF.

The chain uses TRBV6-1 and TRBJ1-1; TRBD1 might be the D (5 bases). This CDR3 comprises 13 residues. V was clipped by 4 bases and J by 0 bases, with 6 bases between them. The germline V gene encodes CDR1 MNHNS and CDR2 SASEGT. CDR3 loop: CASSAGVNTEAFF. CDR3 nucleotide sequence: TGTGCCAGCAGTGCGGGGGTGAACACTGAAGCTTTCTTT.

This chain uses TRBV11-2 with TRBJ1-1; possible D gene TRBD1, 6 bases. V lost 9 bases to trimming and J lost 0 bases, with 20 bases between them. In germline, CDR1 is SGHAT, CDR2 FQNNGV. The CDR3 length is 16 residues. DNA of the CDR3: TGTGCCAGTCCAGGGGTTTCCTTAAACATGAACACTGAAGCTTTCTTT. This sequence encodes CASPGVSLNMNTEAFF.

This chain joins TRBV5-1 and TRBJ2-3; D remains unclear. The germline CDR1 and CDR2 sequences are SGHRS and YFSETQ. Trimming cost V 0 bases and J 3 bases, with 8 bases left between them. The CDR3 is 14 residues long. The CDR3 spells CASSLGLMTDTQYF. Written as DNA, the CDR3 is TGCGCCAGCAGCTTGGGACTGATGACAGATACGCAGTATTTT.

Worth noting for this clone: At one end, the junction sequence differs from germline, possibly due to a read error. In the same sample, other DNA sequences code for this CDR3. V usage is TRBV30 and J usage is TRBJ2-6; 7 bases are a match to TRBD1. CDR3 length equals 14 residues. Per germline, CDR1 GTSNPN and CDR2 SVGIG (reference sequence). The CDR3 DNA follows: TGTGCCTGGGATGACAGGGCTGGGGCCAACGTACTGACTTTC. Amino acids: CAWDDRAGANVLTF.

Points on this clone: The sample has other DNA sequences that encode this CDR3 too. This chain joins TRBV9 and TRBJ2-7, with D perhaps matching TRBD2 (5 bases). The V gene's germline CDR1 is SGDLS and CDR2 YYNGEE. The CDR3 runs 14 residues. V was trimmed by 0 bases and J by 2 bases, leaving 9 bases between them. CDR3 bases: TGTGCCAGCAGCGTAGCTACGGGGACCTACGAGCAGTACTTC. Translation gives CASSVATGTYEQYF.

This clone turned up a few times. The chain employs TRBV19 and TRBJ1-2, with 7 nucleotides matching TRBD1. The CDR3 totals 13 residues. The junction had 6 bases not matched to a gene; V was cut back by 8 bases and J by 3 bases. CDR1 and CDR2 from the germline V gene are LNHDA and SQIVND (reference sequence). This CDR3 is CASADRPDYGYTF. The CDR3 DNA sequence: TGTGCCAGTGCGGACAGGCCCGACTATGGCTACACCTTC.

The CDR3 DNA is TGTGCCTGGAGTTTCGGGACAGGGGACACAGATACGCAGTATTTT. Its protein is CAWSFGTGDTDTQYF. The chain couples TRBV30 to TRBJ2-3; 10 nucleotides line up with TRBD1. Germline CDR1 is GTSNPN and CDR2 is SVGIG (reference sequence). The CDR3 sequence is 15 residues long. V lost 2 bases and J lost 2; bases outside the gene matches: 4.

In this sample, this clone turned up a few times. The chain couples TRBV9 to TRBJ1-4, with unresolved D. This CDR3 has 14 amino acids. From germline, CDR1 is SGDLS and CDR2 YYNGEE. V shed 5 bases and J shed 0 bases, with 8 bases lying between them. The CDR3 sequence is CASSAGATNEKLFF. The CDR3 DNA follows: TGTGCCAGCAGTGCCGGGGCAACTAATGAAAAACTGTTTTTT.

This clone was counted between two and nine times. The chain combines TRBV30 with TRBJ2-5; D uncertain. Trimming stripped 3 bases from V and 5 bases from J, with 13 bases between. Germline-derived CDR1 and CDR2 are GTSNPN and SVGIG (reference sequence). This CDR3 spans 13 amino acids. CDR3 nucleotide sequence: TGTGCCTGGAGCCTAGTATTTACGGAGACCCAGTACTTC. It yields the protein CAWSLVFTETQYF.

As regards this clone: The limits of the CDR3 on the DNA are not certain, so only TCRdb's listed CDR3 is given. The rearrangement uses TRBV19 and TRBJ1-5; the table's D call, TRBD1, was not checked against the DNA. Looked up from germline, CDR1 is LNHDA and CDR2 is SQIVND (reference sequence). Including both end residues, the CDR3 is 16 amino acids long. CDR3: CASTSGQGVNNQPQHF.

This chain uses TRBV18 with TRBJ2-1, with 10 positions matching TRBD2. The ends lost 4 bases at V and 1 base at J; junction bases unmatched: 7. Germline CDR1 is KGHSH and CDR2 is LQKENI. CDR3 length: 17 amino acids. CDR3: CASSRAGGFRSYNEQFF. The CDR3 nucleotides read TGTGCCAGCTCACGAGCGGGGGGGTTTCGGTCCTACAATGAGCAGTTCTTC.

The chain employs TRBV19 and TRBJ1-6; 7 bases are a match to TRBD1. The germline gives CDR1 LNHDA, CDR2 SQIVND (reference sequence). This CDR3 is built from 17 residues. V shed 2 bases, J shed 0 bases, and the junction held 4 bases outside the gene matches. CDR3 coding DNA: TGTGCCAGTAGTATACGTGACAGGGCCTCCTATAATTCACCCCTCCACTTT. This translates into CASSIRDRASYNSPLHF.

The chain recombines TRBV6-6 with TRBJ1-5; 10 nucleotides align to TRBD1. Looked up from germline, CDR1 is MNHNY and CDR2 is SVGAGI (reference sequence). Trimming cost V 7 bases and J 4 bases; bases outside gene matches: 4. The CDR3 covers 14 residues. The CDR3 protein is CASTGQGRNQPQHF. The CDR3 coding sequence is TGTGCCAGCACGGGACAGGGGAGAAATCAGCCCCAGCATTTT.

This clone was seen only once. The chain joins TRBV25-1 to TRBJ2-5, with TRBD2 as a possible D gene (6 bases). With 6 bases removed from V and 2 bases from J, the gap between germline ends came to 16 bases. Germline CDR1 is MGHDK and CDR2 is SYGVNS. The CDR3 contains 15 residues. CDR3 amino acids: CASSPSFGGQETQYF. DNA for the CDR3: TGTGCCAGCAGCCCATCCTTTGGGGGGCAAGAGACCCAGTACTTC.

This sequence joins TRBV11-1 and TRBJ2-3; 9 positions match TRBD1. This CDR3 spans 19 amino acids. Germline-derived CDR1 and CDR2 are SGHAT and FQDESV (reference sequence). With V trimmed by 4 bases and J by 2 bases, 16 bases remained unmatched. The CDR3 here is CASSYPAHHRDRDTDTQYF. In DNA form, the CDR3 reads TGTGCCAGCAGCTACCCCGCACACCACCGGGACAGGGACACAGATACGCAGTATTTT.

This clone was observed a few times. CDR3 region: CATVKTEAGNTGELFF. CDR3 DNA sequence: TGTGCCACCGTCAAAACGGAGGCAGGGAACACCGGGGAGCTGTTTTTT. V gene TRBV10-3 combines with J gene TRBJ2-2; possibly TRBD2 for D (5 bases). V lost 10 bases to trimming and J lost 1 base, with 19 bases between them. CDR3 length equals 16 residues. The germline gives CDR1 ENHRY, CDR2 SYGVKD.

The J gene is TRBJ2-2, the V gene TRBV7-8, with 9 nucleotides matching TRBD1. The CDR3 consists of 15 residues. The ends lost 6 bases at V and 6 bases at J; junction bases unmatched: 8. CDR1 and CDR2 (germline): SGHVS, FQNEAQ. This CDR3 reads CASSTGTGSSGELFF. CDR3 coding DNA: TGTGCCAGCAGTACCGGGACAGGGAGTTCCGGGGAGCTGTTTTTT.

The chain joins TRBV5-1 to TRBJ2-2; a possible D gene is TRBD2 (6 bases). Trimming removed 8 bases from V and 4 bases from J, with 18 bases in between. CDR3 length: 15 residues. CDR1 SGHRS and CDR2 YFSETQ come from the germline V gene. The CDR3 coding sequence is TGCGCCAGTCGGGCTCCGGGGGAGGCCACCGGGGAGCTGTTTTTT. It specifies CASRAPGEATGELFF.

As DNA, the CDR3 is TGTGCCAGCTCACCACCTGCGGGGGGGCTCTACAATGAGCAGTTCTTC. Translated: CASSPPAGGLYNEQFF. The V call is TRBV18, the J call TRBJ2-1, with 9 positions matching TRBD2. CDR1 KGHSH and CDR2 LQKENI come from the germline V gene. CDR3 length equals 16 residues. V dropped 0 bases and J dropped 3; count of bases not matched to a gene: 3.

This clone was seen only a few times. The chain has TRBV6-5 and TRBJ1-6, with D unclear. Germline values: CDR1 MNHEY, CDR2 SVGAGI. This CDR3 comprises 15 residues. The ends were cut back, 3 bases at V and 7 bases at J, with 13 bases in the middle. CDR3 in amino acids: CASSYSDKTNSPLHF. The CDR3 DNA follows: TGTGCCAGCAGTTATTCTGACAAGACCAATTCACCCCTCCACTTT.

This clone was seen once. The chain joins TRBV6-1 to TRBJ1-3, with D maybe TRBD1 (5 bases). This CDR3 is built from 14 residues. Trimming removed 2 bases at V and 7 bases at J, with 12 bases between. Germline lookup yields CDR1 MNHNS and CDR2 SASEGT. Here the CDR3 DNA reads TGTGCCAGCAGTGAATATAGGGGAGGGAACACCATATATTTT. It yields the protein CASSEYRGGNTIYF.

V usage is TRBV7-2 and J usage is TRBJ2-7, with TRBD2 as a possible D gene (6 bases). Trimming stripped 0 bases from V and 9 bases from J, with 21 bases between. This CDR3 has 16 residues. Germline V gives CDR1 SGHTA, CDR2 FQGNSA. CDR3 loop: CASSLARNGGQSGQYF. The CDR3 coding sequence is TGTGCCAGCAGCTTAGCGCGTAACGGGGGTCAATCCGGGCAGTACTTC.